This T cell receptor beta chain was sequenced for a study of blood T cell repertoires in COVID-19. About the study: COVID-19 samples from acute and convalescent phases originated in the United States, Italy and Spain. T cells, B-cell-depleted T cells, or PBMCs supplied cDNA or gDNA.

As handled by the study authors: Amplification of reference gene primers provided the estimated nucleated cell counts. Assay used: immunoSEQ multiplex PCR; TCRdb lists only in-frame clones, some missing. The D gene and trimming were derived from the DNA, and the V and J assignments and clone size from that table. The repertoire consists of some 200,000 clones, with more than 75% occurring once and the leading ten covering more than 5.5%. The CDR3 extends over 13 amino acids. The V gene's germline CDR1 is SGHRS and CDR2 YFSETQ. Germline trimming cut 4 bases from V and 3 bases from J; bases unmatched to any gene: 4.

The origin of this receptor is an elderly man with acute or convalescent COVID-19. The sample taken for sequencing was peripheral blood. The chain links TRBV5-1 to TRBJ2-7, with 7 positions matching TRBD2. This chain's CDR3 is CASSLGLGYEQYV. The CDR3 coding sequence is TGCGCCAGCAGCCTAGGACTAGGCTACGAGCAGTACGTC.